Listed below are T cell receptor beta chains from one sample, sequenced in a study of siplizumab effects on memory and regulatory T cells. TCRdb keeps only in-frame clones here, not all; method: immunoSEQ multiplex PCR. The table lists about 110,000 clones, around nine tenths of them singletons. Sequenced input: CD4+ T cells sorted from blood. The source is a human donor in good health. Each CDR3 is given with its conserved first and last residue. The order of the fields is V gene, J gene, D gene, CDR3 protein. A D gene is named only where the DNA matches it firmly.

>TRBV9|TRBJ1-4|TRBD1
CASSSRDRGLKLFF
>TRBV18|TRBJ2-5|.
CASSPPGALRETQYF
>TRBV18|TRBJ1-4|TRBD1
CASSPQGARGTNEKLFF
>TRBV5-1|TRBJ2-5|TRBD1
CASGTTGKGQETQYF
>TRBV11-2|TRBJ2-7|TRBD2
CASSFGLALNYEQYF
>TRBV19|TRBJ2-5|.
CASTLAPLGRETQYF
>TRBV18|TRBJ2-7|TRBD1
CASSPGQVIGYEQYF
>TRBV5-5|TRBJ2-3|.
CASSPARGETQYF
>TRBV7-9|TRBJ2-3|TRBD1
CASSQQGATDTQYF
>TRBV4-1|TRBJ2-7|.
CASSGPNGGGYEQYF
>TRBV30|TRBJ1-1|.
CAWIPPDRNTEAFF
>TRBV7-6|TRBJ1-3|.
CASSSQALRNTIYF
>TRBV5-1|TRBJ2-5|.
CASSSNPIDSKETQYF
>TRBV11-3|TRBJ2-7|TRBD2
CASSLASGGVYEQYF
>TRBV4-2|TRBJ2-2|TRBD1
CASSHLLTGKNTGELFF
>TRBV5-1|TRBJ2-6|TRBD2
CASSSLAGSSGANVLTF
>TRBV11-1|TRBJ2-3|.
CASSSWGAGDTQYF
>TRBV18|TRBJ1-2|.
CASSPPVAGYGYTF
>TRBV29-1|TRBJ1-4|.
CSVEDLAGAKTEKLFF
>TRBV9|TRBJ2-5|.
CASSVDPRGRETQYF
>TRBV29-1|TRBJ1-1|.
CSVRDGNTEAFF
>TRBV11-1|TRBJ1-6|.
CASSETSGRYNSPLHF
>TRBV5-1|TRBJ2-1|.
CASSWLRGDEQFF
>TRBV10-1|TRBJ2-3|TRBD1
CASSEKDRLRTDTQYF
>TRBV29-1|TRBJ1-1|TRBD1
CSVGRSQGAKEAFF